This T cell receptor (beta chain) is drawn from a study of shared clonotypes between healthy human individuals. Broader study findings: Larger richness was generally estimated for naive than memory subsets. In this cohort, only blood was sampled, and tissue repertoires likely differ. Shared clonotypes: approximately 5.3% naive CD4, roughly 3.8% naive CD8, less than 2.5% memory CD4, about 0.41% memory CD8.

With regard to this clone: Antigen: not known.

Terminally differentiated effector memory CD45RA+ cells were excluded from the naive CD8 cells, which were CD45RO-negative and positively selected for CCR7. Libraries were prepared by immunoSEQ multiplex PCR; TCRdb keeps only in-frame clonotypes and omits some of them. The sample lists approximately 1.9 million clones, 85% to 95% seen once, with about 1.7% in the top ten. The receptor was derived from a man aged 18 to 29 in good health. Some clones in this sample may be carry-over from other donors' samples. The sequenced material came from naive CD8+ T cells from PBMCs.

CDR3 coding DNA: TGCGCCAGCAGCTTAACAGGGGCCATGGACTATGGCTACACCTTC. Its protein product is CASSLTGAMDYGYTF. The chain combines TRBV5-1 with TRBJ1-2, with 7 nucleotides matching TRBD1. The CDR3 runs 15 residues. The V and J ends lost 2 bases and 3 bases, in that order; junction bases with no gene match: 7. Germline assignment: CDR1 SGHRS and CDR2 YFSETQ.